A single sample gave rise to the 6 T cell receptor beta chains below, sequenced in a study of beta chain features in type 1 diabetes. The authors reverse transcribed all of the isolated RNA, so sequencing captured expressed TCRB transcripts. Assay used: immunoSEQ multiplex PCR; TCRdb lists only in-frame clones, some missing. The data contain roughly 450,000 clones, about an eighth of them singletons. The material sequenced was naive CD4+ T cells from blood. These receptors were collected from a woman aged 18-29 years in good health.

V gene TRBV7-9 combines with J gene TRBJ2-3, with D unclear. V lost 1 base, J lost 1 base, and 12 bases lay in between. The CDR3 is 16 amino acids. Per germline, CDR1 SEHNR and CDR2 FQNEAQ (reference sequence). The CDR3 nucleotides are TGTGCCAGCAGCTTAGATCATGGGGTTGGCACAGATACGCAGTATTTT. This encodes CASSLDHGVGTDTQYF.

V and J are TRBV14 and TRBJ1-1, with D possibly being TRBD1 (5 bases). There are 16 residues in the CDR3. Per the germline V gene, CDR1 is SGHDN and CDR2 is FVKESK. V lost 4 bases and J 3 bases, leaving 18 bases between the germline ends. The CDR3 DNA reads TGTGCCAGCAGCCGCCTCGGCTCAGGGAGGCACACTGAAGCTTTCTTT. Its protein product is CASSRLGSGRHTEAFF.

This clone was detected only a few times. Different DNA sequences within this sample yield the same CDR3. This chain connects TRBV7-9 to TRBJ2-5, with a weak D call TRBD2 (6 bases). The CDR3 length is 13 residues. V lost 2 bases to trimming and J lost 3 bases, with 7 bases between them. Germline V lookup: CDR1 SEHNR, CDR2 FQNEAQ (reference sequence). CDR3 loop: CASSLSGEETQYF. The CDR3 nucleotides read TGTGCCAGCAGCTTATCGGGGGAAGAGACCCAGTACTTC.

This clone was seen only a few times. The V call is TRBV14, the J call TRBJ2-7; D might be TRBD1 (7 bases). The germline V and J ends were trimmed by 6 bases and 2 bases, with 17 bases remaining between them. CDR3 length equals 15 residues. The germline CDR1 and CDR2 sequences are SGHDN and FVKESK. CDR3 coding DNA: TGTGCCAGCAGTTCAGGGGGGCCCCTAACCTACGAGCAGTACTTC. Translated, it gives CASSSGGPLTYEQYF. The variable domain in full, completed from reference TRBV14 and TRBJ2-7, reads EAGVTQFPSHSVIEKGQTVTLRCDPISGHDNLYWYRRVMGKEIKFLLHFVKESKQDESGMPNNRFLAERTGGTYSTLKVQPAELEDSGVYFCASSSGGPLTYEQYFGPGTRLTVT.

This clone occurred a few times. V usage is TRBV7-2 and J usage is TRBJ2-4; D assignment may be TRBD1 or TRBD2 (6 bases each). From germline, CDR1 is SGHTA and CDR2 FQGNSA. Trimming removed 5 bases at V and 0 bases at J, with 17 bases between. The CDR3 has 17 amino acids. The CDR3 coding sequence is TGTGCCAGCAGCCGCGCCGGGGGCAGGAGAGCCAAAAACATTCAGTACTTC. Translated: CASSRAGGRRAKNIQYF.

This chain joins TRBV7-2 and TRBJ2-5; 11 positions match TRBD1. CDR1 SGHTA and CDR2 FQGNSA come from the germline V gene. There are 13 residues in the CDR3. Germline trimming cut 6 bases from V and 5 bases from J; bases unmatched to any gene: 2. The CDR3 DNA is TGTGCCAGCAGGCGGACAGGGGGCGAGACCCAGTACTTC. Protein sequence: CASRRTGGETQYF.